The 15 T cell receptor beta chains reported below all come from one sample, sequenced in a study of T cell responses to AZD1222 COVID-19 vaccine. Assay used: immunoSEQ multiplex PCR; TCRdb lists only in-frame clones, some missing. The sample records around 77,000 clones, roughly 89% being singletons. This sample comprised peripheral blood, obtained on day 0 of AZD1222 vaccination. These receptors were collected from an adult in good health.

The CDR3 DNA sequence: TGTGCCAGCAGTTACGAGGGATCGGCCTACGAGCAGTACTTC. Its protein is CASSYEGSAYEQYF. This chain links TRBV6-5 with TRBJ2-7; possibly TRBD2 for D (5 bases). The V end lost 2 bases, the J end lost 2 bases, and 10 bases lay between the germline ends. Per germline, CDR1 MNHEY and CDR2 SVGAGI. There are 14 residues in the CDR3.

The CDR3 sequence: CASRLTGMGLAKNIQYF. CDR3 coding DNA: TGTGCCAGCAGACTGACAGGGATGGGCCTAGCCAAAAACATTCAGTACTTC. The chain is built from TRBV28 and TRBJ2-4; TRBD1 aligns across 7 bases. Germline V gene data show CDR1 as MDHEN and CDR2 as SYDVKM. With V trimmed by 6 bases and J by 0 bases, 11 bases remained unmatched. This CDR3 comprises 17 residues. Complete variable domain (other parts from reference TRBV28 and TRBJ2-4): DVKVTQSSRYLVKRTGEKVFLECVQDMDHENMFWYRQDPGLGLRLIYFSYDVKMKEKGDIPEGYSVSREKKERFSLILESASTNQTSMYLCASRLTGMGLAKNIQYFGAGTRLSVL.

The chain employs TRBV18 and TRBJ1-6; D is unclear. This CDR3 region has 14 residues. Per the germline V gene, CDR1 is KGHSH and CDR2 is LQKENI. V was trimmed by 2 bases and J by 6 bases, leaving 8 bases between them. Here the CDR3 DNA reads TGTGCCAGCTCACCAACCGACGGTAATTCACCCCTCCACTTT. As protein: CASSPTDGNSPLHF. Looking up the rest from reference TRBV18 and TRBJ1-6 gives the full variable domain: NAGVMQNPRHLVRRRGQEARLRCSPMKGHSHVYWYRQLPEEGLKFMVYLQKENIIDESGMPKERFSAEFPKEGPSILRIQQVVRGDSAAYFCASSPTDGNSPLHFGNGTRLTVT.

This rearrangement joins TRBV5-1 to TRBJ2-2; 7 bases align to TRBD1. Germline assignment: CDR1 SGHRS and CDR2 YFSETQ. This CDR3 has 15 amino acids. The junction had 4 bases not matched to a gene; V was cut back by 2 bases and J by 3 bases. Written as DNA, the CDR3 is TGCGCCAGCAGCTTCGTAACAGGGGACACCGGGGAGCTGTTTTTT. Its protein is CASSFVTGDTGELFF. The full variable domain, rest sourced from reference TRBV5-1 and TRBJ2-2, is KAGVTQTPRYLIKTRGQQVTLSCSPISGHRSVSWYQQTPGQGLQFLFEYFSETQRNKGNFPGRFSGRQFSNSRSEMNVSTLELGDSALYLCASSFVTGDTGELFFGEGSRLTVL.

The V gene is TRBV2, the J gene TRBJ1-1, with D uncertain. Germline V CDR1 and CDR2: SNHLY, FYNNEI. V shed 2 bases and J shed 0 bases, with 10 bases lying between them. CDR3 length: 15 residues. CDR3 sequence (DNA): TGTGCCAGCAGTGAAACCCCCCCGATGAACACTGAAGCTTTCTTT. It codes for CASSETPPMNTEAFF.

This chain links TRBV6-6 with TRBJ2-1, with D unresolved. V gave up 5 bases and J gave up 6 bases, with 11 bases separating them. The germline CDR1 and CDR2 sequences are MNHNY and SVGAGI (reference sequence). The CDR3 runs 13 residues. The CDR3 reads CASSRWEINEQFF. The DNA of the CDR3 is TGTGCCAGCAGTCGATGGGAAATCAATGAGCAGTTCTTC.

This clone was detected only a few times. The chain recombines TRBV4-1 with TRBJ1-1; D gene unclear. The V gene lost 1 base and the J gene lost 10 bases, with 22 bases spanning the gap. Germline loops: CDR1 MGHRA, CDR2 YSYEKL. The CDR3 spans 16 residues. CDR3 in amino acids: CASSQVIYVLRDLAFF. The CDR3 coding sequence is TGCGCCAGCAGCCAAGTAATCTATGTCTTAAGAGATCTAGCTTTCTTT.

V usage is TRBV7-2 and J usage is TRBJ2-4; D possibly uses TRBD1 or TRBD2 (5 bases each). The CDR3 consists of 15 residues. Germline values: CDR1 SGHTA, CDR2 FQGNSA. The V gene lost 1 base and the J gene lost 3 bases, with 10 bases spanning the gap. DNA for the CDR3: TGTGCCAGCAGCTTAGGGTCGGGGCTCAAAAACATTCAGTACTTC. Its translation is CASSLGSGLKNIQYF.

This clone was observed once. V and J are TRBV11-2 and TRBJ2-2; no reliable D call. V was clipped by 5 bases and J by 7 bases, with 8 bases between them. CDR3 size: 12 residues. Germline CDR1 SGHAT, CDR2 FQNNGV. CDR3 sequence reads: CASSVLGGELFF. The CDR3 DNA follows: TGTGCCAGCAGCGTATTAGGCGGGGAGCTGTTTTTT.

The chain combines TRBV19 with TRBJ2-7, with 13 bases that match TRBD2. This CDR3 spans 15 amino acids. Germline V gene lookup returns CDR1 LNHDA and CDR2 SQIVND (reference sequence). V lost 6 bases and J lost 8; bases outside the gene matches: 10. CDR3 sequence reads: CASSQTPGLAGKQYF. The DNA of the CDR3 is TGTGCCAGTAGCCAAACTCCGGGACTAGCGGGAAAGCAGTACTTC.

The chain employs TRBV25-1 and TRBJ1-2; 8 positions match TRBD1. V lost 6 bases and J lost 5; bases outside the gene matches: 2. Per germline, CDR1 MGHDK and CDR2 SYGVNS. The CDR3 contains 12 residues. CDR3 sequence reads: CASSQGAYGYTF. CDR3 nucleotides: TGTGCCAGCAGCCAGGGGGCGTATGGCTACACCTTC.

The V call is TRBV20-1, the J call TRBJ2-1; maybe TRBD2 (6 bases). CDR1 and CDR2 (germline): DFQATT, SNEGSKA (reference sequence). The V and J ends lost 3 bases and 0 bases respectively, with 9 bases between them. The CDR3 contains 14 residues. The CDR3 nucleotides read TGCAGTGCTAGTCGGGAGAGCTCCTACAATGAGCAGTTCTTC. Protein: CSASRESSYNEQFF.

This rearrangement joins TRBV19 to TRBJ1-1; tentative D call: TRBD1 (6 bases). V lost 3 bases, J lost 7 bases, and 18 bases lay in between. This CDR3 contains 15 residues. Germline V lookup: CDR1 LNHDA, CDR2 SQIVND (reference sequence). As DNA, the CDR3 is TGTGCCAGTAGTATTCCCAGGGGCCTCCGGGATGAAGCTTTCTTT. Translation gives CASSIPRGLRDEAFF.

The chain recombines TRBV6-2 or TRBV6-3 with TRBJ2-5, with 8 nucleotides matching TRBD2. Looked up from germline, CDR1 is MNHEY and CDR2 is SVGEGT. Trimming cost V 2 bases and J 4 bases; bases outside gene matches: 3. The CDR3 extends over 14 amino acids. CDR3 DNA sequence: TGTGCCAGCAGTTACGGAGCGGGAGTAGAGACCCAGTACTTC. This sequence encodes CASSYGAGVETQYF.

This chain connects TRBV28 to TRBJ1-6; no clear D. The germline V gene has CDR1 MDHEN and CDR2 SYDVKM. The CDR3 extends over 11 amino acids. V was pared by 6 bases and J by 7 bases, with 4 bases between. The CDR3 sequence is CASSWNSPLHF. The CDR3 DNA reads TGTGCCAGCAGCTGGAATTCACCCCTCCACTTT. The whole variable domain, remainder taken from reference TRBV28 and TRBJ1-6, is DVKVTQSSRYLVKRTGEKVFLECVQDMDHENMFWYRQDPGLGLRLIYFSYDVKMKEKGDIPEGYSVSREKKERFSLILESASTNQTSMYLCASSWNSPLHFGNGTRLTVT.